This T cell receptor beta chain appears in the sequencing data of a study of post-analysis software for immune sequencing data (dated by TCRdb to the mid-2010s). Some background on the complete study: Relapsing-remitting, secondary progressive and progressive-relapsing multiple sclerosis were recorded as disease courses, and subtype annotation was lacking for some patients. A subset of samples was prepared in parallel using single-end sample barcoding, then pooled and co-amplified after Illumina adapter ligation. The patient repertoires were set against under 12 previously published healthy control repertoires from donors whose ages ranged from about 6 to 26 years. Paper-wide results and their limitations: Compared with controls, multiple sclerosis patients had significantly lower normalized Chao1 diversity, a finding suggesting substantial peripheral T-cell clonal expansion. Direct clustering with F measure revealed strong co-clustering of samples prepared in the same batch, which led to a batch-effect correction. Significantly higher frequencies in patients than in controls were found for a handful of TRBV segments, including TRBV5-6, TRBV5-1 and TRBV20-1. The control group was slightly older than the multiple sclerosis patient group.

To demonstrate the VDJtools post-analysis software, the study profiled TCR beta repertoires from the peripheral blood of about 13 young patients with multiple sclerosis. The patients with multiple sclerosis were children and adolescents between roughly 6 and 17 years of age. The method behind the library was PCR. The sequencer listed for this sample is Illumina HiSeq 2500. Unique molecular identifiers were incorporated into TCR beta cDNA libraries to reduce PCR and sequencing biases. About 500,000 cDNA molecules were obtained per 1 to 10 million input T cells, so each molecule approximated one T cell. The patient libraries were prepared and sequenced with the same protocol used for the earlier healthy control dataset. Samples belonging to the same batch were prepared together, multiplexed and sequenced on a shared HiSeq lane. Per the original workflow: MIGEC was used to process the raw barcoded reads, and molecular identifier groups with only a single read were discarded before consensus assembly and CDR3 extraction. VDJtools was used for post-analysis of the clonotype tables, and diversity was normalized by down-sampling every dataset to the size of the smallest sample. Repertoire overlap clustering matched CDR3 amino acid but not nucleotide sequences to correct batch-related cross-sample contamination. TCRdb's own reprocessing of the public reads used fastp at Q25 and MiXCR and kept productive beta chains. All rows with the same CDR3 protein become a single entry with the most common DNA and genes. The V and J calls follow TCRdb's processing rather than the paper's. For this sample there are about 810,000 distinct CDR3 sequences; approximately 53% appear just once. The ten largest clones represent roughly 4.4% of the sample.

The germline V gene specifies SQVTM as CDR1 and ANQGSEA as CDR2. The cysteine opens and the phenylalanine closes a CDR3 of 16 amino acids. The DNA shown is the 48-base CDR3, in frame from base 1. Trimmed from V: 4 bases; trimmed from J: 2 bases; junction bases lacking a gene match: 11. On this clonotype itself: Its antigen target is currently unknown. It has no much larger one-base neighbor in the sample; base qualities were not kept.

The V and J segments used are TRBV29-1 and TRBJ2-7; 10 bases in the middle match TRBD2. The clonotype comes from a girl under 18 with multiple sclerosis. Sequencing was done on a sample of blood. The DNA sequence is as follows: TGCAGCGTTGCCCCTAGGACTAGCGGAATTGCCTACGAGCAGTACTTC. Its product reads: CSVAPRTSGIAYEQYF.